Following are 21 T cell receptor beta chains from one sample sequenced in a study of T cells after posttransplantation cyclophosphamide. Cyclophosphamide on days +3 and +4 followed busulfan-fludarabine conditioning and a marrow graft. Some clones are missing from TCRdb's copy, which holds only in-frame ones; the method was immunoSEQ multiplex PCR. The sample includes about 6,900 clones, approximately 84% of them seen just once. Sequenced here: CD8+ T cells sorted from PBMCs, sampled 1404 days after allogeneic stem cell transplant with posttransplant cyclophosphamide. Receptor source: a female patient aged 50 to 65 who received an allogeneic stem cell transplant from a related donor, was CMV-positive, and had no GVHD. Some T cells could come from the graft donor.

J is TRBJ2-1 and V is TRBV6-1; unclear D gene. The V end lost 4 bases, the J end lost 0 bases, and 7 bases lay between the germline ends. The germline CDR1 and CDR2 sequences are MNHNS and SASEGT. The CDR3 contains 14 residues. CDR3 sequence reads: CASSVSDSYNEQFF. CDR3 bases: TGTGCCAGCAGTGTGAGCGACTCCTACAATGAGCAGTTCTTC.

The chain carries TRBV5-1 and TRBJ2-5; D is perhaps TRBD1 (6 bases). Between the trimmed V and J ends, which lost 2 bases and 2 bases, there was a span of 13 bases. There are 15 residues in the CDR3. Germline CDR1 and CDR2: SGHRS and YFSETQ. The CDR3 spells CASSFGRQGQETQYF. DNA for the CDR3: TGCGCCAGCAGCTTTGGTCGGCAGGGGCAAGAGACCCAGTACTTC.

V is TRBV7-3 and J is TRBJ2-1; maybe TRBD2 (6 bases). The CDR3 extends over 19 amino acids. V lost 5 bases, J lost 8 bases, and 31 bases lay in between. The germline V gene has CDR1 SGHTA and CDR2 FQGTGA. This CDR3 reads CASSPNPRLTAWRADEQFF. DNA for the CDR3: TGTGCCAGCAGCCCTAATCCTCGACTGACGGCCTGGAGGGCCGATGAGCAGTTCTTC.

Here the CDR3 reads CASSDRPLDEQFF. Here the CDR3 DNA reads TGTGCCAGCAGTGACCGCCCCTTAGATGAGCAGTTCTTC. This chain uses TRBV6-4 with TRBJ2-1; no reliable D call. V was trimmed by 2 bases and J by 8 bases, leaving 10 bases between them. Germline V gene sequence: CDR1 MRHNA, CDR2 SNTAGT. This CDR3 spans 13 amino acids.

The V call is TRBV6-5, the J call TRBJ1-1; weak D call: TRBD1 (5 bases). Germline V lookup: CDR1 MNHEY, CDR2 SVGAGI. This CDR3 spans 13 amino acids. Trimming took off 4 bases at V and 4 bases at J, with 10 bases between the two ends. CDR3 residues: CASSLGRATEAFF. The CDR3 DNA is TGTGCCAGCAGTTTAGGCAGGGCCACTGAAGCTTTCTTT.

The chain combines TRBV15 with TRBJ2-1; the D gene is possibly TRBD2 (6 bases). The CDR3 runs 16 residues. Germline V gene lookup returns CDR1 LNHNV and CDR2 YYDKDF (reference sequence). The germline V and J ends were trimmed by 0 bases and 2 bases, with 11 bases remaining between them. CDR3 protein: CATSRDSGPTYNEQFF. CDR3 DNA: TGTGCCACCAGCAGAGATAGCGGACCAACCTACAATGAGCAGTTCTTC.

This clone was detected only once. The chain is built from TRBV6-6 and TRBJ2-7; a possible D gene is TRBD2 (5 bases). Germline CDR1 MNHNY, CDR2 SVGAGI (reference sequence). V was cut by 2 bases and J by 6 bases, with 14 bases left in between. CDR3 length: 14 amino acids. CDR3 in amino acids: CASSYVDWKGEQYF. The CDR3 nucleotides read TGTGCCAGCAGTTACGTGGACTGGAAGGGCGAGCAGTACTTC.

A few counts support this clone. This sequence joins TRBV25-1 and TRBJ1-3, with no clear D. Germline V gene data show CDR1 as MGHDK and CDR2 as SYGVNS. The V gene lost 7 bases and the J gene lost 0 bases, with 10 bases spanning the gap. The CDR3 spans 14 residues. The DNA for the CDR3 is TGTGCCAGCATGGGGAGTCCCTCTGGAAACACCATATATTTT. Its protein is CASMGSPSGNTIYF.

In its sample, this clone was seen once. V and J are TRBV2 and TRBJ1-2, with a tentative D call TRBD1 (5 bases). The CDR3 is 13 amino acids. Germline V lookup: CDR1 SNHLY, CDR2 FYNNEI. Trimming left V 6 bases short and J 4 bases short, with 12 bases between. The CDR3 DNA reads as TGTGCCAGCAGCGCTACTGACAGCTATGGCTACACCTTC. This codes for CASSATDSYGYTF.

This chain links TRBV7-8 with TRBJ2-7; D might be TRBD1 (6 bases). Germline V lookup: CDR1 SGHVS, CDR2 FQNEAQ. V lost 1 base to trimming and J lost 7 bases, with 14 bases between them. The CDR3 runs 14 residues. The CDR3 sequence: CASSLVARGREQYF. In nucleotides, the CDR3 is TGTGCCAGCAGCTTAGTAGCCAGGGGCAGGGAGCAGTACTTC.

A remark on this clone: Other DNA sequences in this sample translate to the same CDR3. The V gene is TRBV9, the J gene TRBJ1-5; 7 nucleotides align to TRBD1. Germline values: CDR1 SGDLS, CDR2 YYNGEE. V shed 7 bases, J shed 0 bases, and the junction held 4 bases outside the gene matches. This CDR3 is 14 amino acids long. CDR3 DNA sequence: TGTGCCAGCGGGACAGCTGATAGCAATCAGCCCCAGCATTTT. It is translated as CASGTADSNQPQHF.

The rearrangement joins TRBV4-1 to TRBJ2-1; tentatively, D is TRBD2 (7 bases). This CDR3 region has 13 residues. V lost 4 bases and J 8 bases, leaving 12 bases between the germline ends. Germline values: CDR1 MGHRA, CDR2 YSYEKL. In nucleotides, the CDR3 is TGCGCCAGCAGCCTCCTGGGGGGGCATGAGCAGTTCTTC. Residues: CASSLLGGHEQFF.

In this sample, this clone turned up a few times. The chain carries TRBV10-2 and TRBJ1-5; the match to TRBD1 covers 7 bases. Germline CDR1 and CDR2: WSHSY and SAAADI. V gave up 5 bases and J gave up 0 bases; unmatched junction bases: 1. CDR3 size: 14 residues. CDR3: CASSTGDSNQPQHF. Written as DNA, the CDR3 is TGCGCCAGCAGTACAGGGGATAGCAATCAGCCCCAGCATTTT.

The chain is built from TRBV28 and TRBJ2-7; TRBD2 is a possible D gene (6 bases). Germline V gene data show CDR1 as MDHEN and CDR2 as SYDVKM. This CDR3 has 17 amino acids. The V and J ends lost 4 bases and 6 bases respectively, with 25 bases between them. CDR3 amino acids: CASSSPVEGPHYGEQYF. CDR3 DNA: TGTGCCAGCAGTTCACCAGTGGAGGGACCCCACTATGGCGAGCAGTACTTC.

The chain's CDR3 is CSVPGTGLYEQYF. As DNA, the CDR3 is TGCAGCGTCCCAGGGACAGGGCTCTACGAGCAGTACTTC. The chain has TRBV29-1 and TRBJ2-7; 9 bases are a match to TRBD1. Germline V gene sequence: CDR1 SQVTM, CDR2 ANQGSEA. The CDR3 extends over 13 amino acids. The V and J ends lost 6 bases and 3 bases, in that order; junction bases with no gene match: 6.

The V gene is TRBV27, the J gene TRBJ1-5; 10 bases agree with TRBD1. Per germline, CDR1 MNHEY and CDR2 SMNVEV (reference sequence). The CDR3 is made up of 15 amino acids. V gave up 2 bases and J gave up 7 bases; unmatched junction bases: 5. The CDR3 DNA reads TGTGCCAGCAGTTTAGGGACAGGGGCGGGGCAGCCCCAGCATTTT. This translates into CASSLGTGAGQPQHF.

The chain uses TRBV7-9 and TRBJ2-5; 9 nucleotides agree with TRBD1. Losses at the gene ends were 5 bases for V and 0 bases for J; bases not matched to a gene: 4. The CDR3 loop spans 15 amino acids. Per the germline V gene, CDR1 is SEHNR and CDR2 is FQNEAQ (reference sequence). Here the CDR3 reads CASSADRGYQETQYF. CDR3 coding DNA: TGTGCCAGCAGCGCGGACAGGGGTTACCAAGAGACCCAGTACTTC.

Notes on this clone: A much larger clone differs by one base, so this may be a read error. The DNA of the CDR3 is TGCGCCAGCAGCCAAGATCCCAGGGGCGATCAGCCCCAGCATTTT. It is translated as CASSQDPRGDQPQHF. The chain couples TRBV4-1 to TRBJ1-5, with a tentative D call TRBD1 (6 bases). CDR3 length: 15 residues. Germline V lookup: CDR1 MGHRA, CDR2 YSYEKL. V was pared by 0 bases and J by 5 bases, with 11 bases between.

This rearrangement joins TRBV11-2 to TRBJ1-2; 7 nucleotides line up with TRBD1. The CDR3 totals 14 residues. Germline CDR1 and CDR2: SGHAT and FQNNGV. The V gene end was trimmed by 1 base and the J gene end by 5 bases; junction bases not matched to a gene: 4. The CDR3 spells CASSLGQGVYGYTF. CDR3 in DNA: TGTGCCAGCAGCTTAGGGCAGGGGGTTTATGGCTACACCTTC.

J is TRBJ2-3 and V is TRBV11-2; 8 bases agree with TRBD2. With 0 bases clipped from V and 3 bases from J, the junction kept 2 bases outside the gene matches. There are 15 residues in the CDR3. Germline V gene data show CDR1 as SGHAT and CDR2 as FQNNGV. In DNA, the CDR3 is TGTGCCAGCAGCTTAGACGGGGGGGAGACAGATACGCAGTATTTT. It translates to CASSLDGGETDTQYF.

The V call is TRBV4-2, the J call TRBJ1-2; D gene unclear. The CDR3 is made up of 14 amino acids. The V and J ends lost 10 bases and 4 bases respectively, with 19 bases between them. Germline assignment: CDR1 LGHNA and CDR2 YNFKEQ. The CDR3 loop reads CAKEPAGGLYGYTF. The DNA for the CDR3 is TGTGCCAAGGAACCTGCAGGAGGACTCTATGGCTACACCTTC.